These 3 T cell receptor beta chains were sequenced from one sample in a study of cytomegalovirus exposure and HLA in healthy donors. The PCR used 60 Vbeta and 13 Jbeta primers. The method was immunoSEQ multiplex PCR; TCRdb's version includes in-frame clones alone and lacks a portion of them. This sample has about 89,000 clones, with 75% to 80% found just once. Sequencing input: PBMCs. The source is a man under 40 in good health and CMV-seronegative.

The V gene is TRBV6-5, the J gene TRBJ1-1; D gene ambiguous. CDR1 and CDR2 (germline): MNHEY, SVGAGI. There are 15 residues in the CDR3. Trimming removed 2 bases at V and 6 bases at J, with 16 bases between. The CDR3 loop is CASSYGGGRGSEAFF. The CDR3, as DNA: TGTGCCAGCAGTTACGGTGGAGGTCGAGGTTCTGAAGCTTTCTTT.

V gene TRBV19 combines with J gene TRBJ2-3, with 11 nucleotides matching TRBD2. The V gene end was trimmed by 10 bases and the J gene end by 0 bases; junction bases not matched to a gene: 6. Germline CDR1 LNHDA, CDR2 SQIVND (reference sequence). The CDR3 sequence is 15 residues long. The DNA of the CDR3 is TGTGCCACTTCTCGACTAGCGGGGAGCACAGATACGCAGTATTTT. Amino acids: CATSRLAGSTDTQYF.

The chain combines TRBV19 with TRBJ2-7; possibly TRBD1 for D (6 bases). The V end was cut by 6 bases, the J end by 3 bases, with 12 bases between. The germline gives CDR1 LNHDA, CDR2 SQIVND (reference sequence). The CDR3 is 13 residues long. The chain's CDR3 is CASSDRSGYEQYF. CDR3 in DNA: TGTGCCAGTAGCGACAGGTCAGGCTACGAGCAGTACTTC.